These T cell receptor beta chains were read from a single sample in a study of read filtering for tumor transcriptome and immune sequencing. MiXCR, run by TCRdb on the reads, gives a single entry per CDR3 protein. Among more than 100,000 distinct CDR3 sequences, 10% to 15% were seen once, and the ten largest hold about 11%. Input material: a population of CD138-negative cells sorted from bone marrow. All receptors come from a donor over 35 with multiple myeloma. CDR3s include the opening cysteine and the closing phenylalanine or tryptophan. The order of the fields is clone size, J gene, D gene, V gene, CDR3 DNA, CDR3 protein. D genes are given only for firm matches. The size field is filled for only some rows; it gives once, few, many or a size class.

many,TRBJ1-1,-,TRBV12-3/TRBV12-4,TGTGCCAGCAGTTTGGGCGGCCCCGGTGAAGCTTTCTTT,CASSLGGPGEAFF
many,TRBJ2-1,TRBD2,TRBV7-8,TGTGCCAGCAGCTTAGCGCAGTTAGCGGGAGCCCTCTACAATGAGCAGTTCTTC,CASSLAQLAGALYNEQFF
many,TRBJ2-6,TRBD2,TRBV28,TGTGCCAGCAGTCCCAGTCGGGCGGGAGCCCCCTCTGGGGCCAACGTCCTGACTTTC,CASSPSRAGAPSGANVLTF
few,TRBJ2-5,-,TRBV14,TGTGCCAGCAGCCTGGGCGGGACGGCAGAGACCCAGTACTTC,CASSLGGTAETQYF
many,TRBJ1-1,-,TRBV4-1,TGCGCCAGCAGCCAAGATGAGGGTTCTGAAGCTTTCTTT,CASSQDEGSEAFF
many,TRBJ2-1,TRBD2,TRBV3-1,TGTGCCAGCAGCTTCCCCGGACTAGCGGGTGGAAAGGGGCAGTTCTTC,CASSFPGLAGGKGQFF
-,TRBJ1-2,TRBD1,TRBV2,TGTGCCAGCAGGGAAGGGACAGCCTATGGCTACACCTTC,CASREGTAYGYTF
many,TRBJ2-5,-,TRBV28,TGTGCCACCCTTACAGCCCAAGAGACCCAGTACTTC,CATLTAQETQYF
many,TRBJ2-7,-,TRBV4-1,TGCGCCAGCAGCCACGGACAGTATGGGGACGAGCAGTACTTC,CASSHGQYGDEQYF
few,TRBJ2-2,-,TRBV20-1,TGCAGTGCTAGAGATGGAAGGAGGGGGGACACCGGGGAGCTGTTTTTT,CSARDGRRGDTGELFF
many,TRBJ2-5,TRBD1,TRBV20-1,TGCAGTGCTAAGACAGGGGGCACGGAGACCCAGTACTTC,CSAKTGGTETQYF
-,TRBJ2-3,-,TRBV11-2,TGTGCCAGCAGCCCAACCCACAGCGATAGGGCTACGCAGTATTTT,CASSPTHSDRATQYF
many,TRBJ2-2,-,TRBV3-1,TGTGCCAGCAGCCAGCGCGTTGATCACGCCGGGGAGCTGTTTTTT,CASSQRVDHAGELFF
few,TRBJ1-3,-,TRBV5-1,TGCGCCAGCAGCCCCGGACGGAGTCGAGACACCATATATTTT,CASSPGRSRDTIYF
few,TRBJ2-1,TRBD2,TRBV12-3/TRBV12-4,TGTGCCAGCACCAGGACTAGCGGGGGGCACAATGAGCAGTTCTTC,CASTRTSGGHNEQFF
-,TRBJ2-5,TRBD2,TRBV6-5,TGTGTCAGCAGCCGGGGAGCGGGGGGGCAAGAGACCCAGTACTTC,CVSSRGAGGQETQYF
many,TRBJ1-1,-,TRBV5-1,TGCGCCAGCAGCTTCGGGCCCTCCGCGCCTGAAGCTTTCTTT,CASSFGPSAPEAFF
many,TRBJ2-5,-,TRBV30,TGTGCCTGGAGCGAGGGGGGAGCCGGGGCCCAGTACTTC,CAWSEGGAGAQYF
many,TRBJ2-1,TRBD2,TRBV18,TGTGCCAGCTCACCGGGGCTAGCGGGAGTCGAGCAGTTCTTC,CASSPGLAGVEQFF
many,TRBJ2-3,TRBD2,TRBV19,TGTGCCAGTAGTATGAGAGGTCGACTAGCGCGGAGCACAGATACGCAGTATTTT,CASSMRGRLARSTDTQYF
many,TRBJ1-1,-,TRBV6-5,TGTGCCAGCAGTCATCCGGGGGGCCCCATGATGAACACTGAAGCTTTCTTT,CASSHPGGPMMNTEAFF
-,TRBJ1-5,-,TRBV3-1,TGTGCCAGCAGCAAAAAGGGCGGGCAGCCCCAGCATTTT,CASSKKGGQPQHF
-,TRBJ2-5,-,TRBV5-1,TGCGCCAGCAGGACAACAACTAGAGAGGTAGAGACCCAGTACTTC,CASRTTTREVETQYF
-,TRBJ2-2,-,TRBV27,TGTGCCAGCAGTTTAGTTACAGGAAGCGGGGAGCTGTTTTTT,CASSLVTGSGELFF
many,TRBJ2-1,TRBD1,TRBV28,TGTGCCAGCAGACCCGGGACAGGGCCTTGGAATGAGCAGTTCTTC,CASRPGTGPWNEQFF
many,TRBJ1-4,TRBD1,TRBV12-3/TRBV12-4,TGTGCCAGCAGCAAACAGGGGACAGGGATGGGTGAAAAACTGTTTTTT,CASSKQGTGMGEKLFF
few,TRBJ1-1,-,TRBV4-2,TGTGCCAGCAGCCAACCAAGTGGGCAGGCAAACACTGAAGCTTTCTTT,CASSQPSGQANTEAFF
many,TRBJ2-1,TRBD1,TRBV20-1,TGCAGTGCTAGAGATCGGGTGGGACAGAAGGGAAATGAGCAGTTCTTC,CSARDRVGQKGNEQFF
many,TRBJ2-1,-,TRBV9,TGTGCCAGCAGCGTGACGGACGAGACCTACAATGAGCAGTTCTTC,CASSVTDETYNEQFF
few,TRBJ2-7,-,TRBV7-2,TGTGCCAGCAGCCCTCAGGCCCAGGCCGGGAACGAGCAGTACTTC,CASSPQAQAGNEQYF
many,TRBJ2-1,TRBD1,TRBV11-2,TGTGCCAGCAGCTTGAATGGACAGGGGGCCGATGAGCAGTTCTTC,CASSLNGQGADEQFF
many,TRBJ2-2,TRBD2,TRBV20-1,TGCAGTGCTACGACCGGGACTAGCGGTGACACCGGGGAGCTGTTTTTT,CSATTGTSGDTGELFF
many,TRBJ2-1,-,TRBV11-2,TGTGCCAGCAGCTTAACTAGTGTCTACAATGAGCAGTTCTTC,CASSLTSVYNEQFF